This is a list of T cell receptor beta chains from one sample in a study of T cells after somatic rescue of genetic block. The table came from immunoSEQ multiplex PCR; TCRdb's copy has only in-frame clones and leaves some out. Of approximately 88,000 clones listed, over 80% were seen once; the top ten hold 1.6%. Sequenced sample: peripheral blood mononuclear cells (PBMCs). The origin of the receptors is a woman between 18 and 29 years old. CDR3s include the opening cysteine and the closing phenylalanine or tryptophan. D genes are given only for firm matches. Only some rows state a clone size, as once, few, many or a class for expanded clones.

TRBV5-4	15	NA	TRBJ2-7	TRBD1	TGTGCCAGCAGCTTGGGGAACAGGGGACCCTACGAGCAGTACTTC	CASSLGNRGPYEQYF
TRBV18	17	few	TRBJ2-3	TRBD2	TGTGCCAGCTCCCGGAATGCCGGGACTAGCGGCACAGATACGCAGTATTTT	CASSRNAGTSGTDTQYF
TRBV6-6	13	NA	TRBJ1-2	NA	TGTGCCAGCAGTTACGAGCGGGATTATGGCTACACCTTC	CASSYERDYGYTF
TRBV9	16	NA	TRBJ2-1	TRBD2	TGTGCCAGCAGCGTAGTTAGCGGGAGGGCATTCGATGAGCAGTTCTTC	CASSVVSGRAFDEQFF
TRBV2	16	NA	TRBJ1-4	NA	TGTGCCAGCAGGAAAGCACCGACAGCCCCAAATGAAAAACTGTTTTTT	CASRKAPTAPNEKLFF
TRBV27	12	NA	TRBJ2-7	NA	TGTGCCAGCAGTTTCCTGCGGGGCGAGCAGTACTTC	CASSFLRGEQYF
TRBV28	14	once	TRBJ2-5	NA	TGTGCCAGCAGTTTAAGGGCAGTCCAAGAGACCCAGTACTTC	CASSLRAVQETQYF
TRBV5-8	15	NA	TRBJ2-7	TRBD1	TGTGCCAGCAGCTTGAATTTCAGGGGGCGGGAAGAGCAGTACTTC	CASSLNFRGREEQYF
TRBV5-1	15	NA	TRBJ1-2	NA	TGCGCCAGCAGCCTGGGGTCAGGGTGGGACTATGGCTACACCTTC	CASSLGSGWDYGYTF
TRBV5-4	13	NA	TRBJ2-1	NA	TGTGCCAGCAGCTTTGCTATAAACGATGAGCAGTTCTTC	CASSFAINDEQFF
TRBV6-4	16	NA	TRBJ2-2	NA	TGTGCCAGCAGTAAAACAGGGTCTCAGCACACCGGGGAGCTGTTTTTT	CASSKTGSQHTGELFF
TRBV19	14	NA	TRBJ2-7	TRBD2	TGTGCCAGTCAAAAGGCGGGGGGCTCCTACGAGCAGTACTTC	CASQKAGGSYEQYF
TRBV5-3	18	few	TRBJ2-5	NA	TGTGCCAGAAGCCCGTTCTTGGGGGGGGCGGCAGCCCAAGAGACCCAGTACTTC	CARSPFLGGAAAQETQYF
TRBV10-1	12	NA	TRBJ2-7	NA	TGCGCCAGCAGTGAACCCGGCCACGAGCAGTACTTC	CASSEPGHEQYF
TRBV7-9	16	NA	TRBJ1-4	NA	TGTGCCAGCAGCTTAGGGCCGCAACTAGCTAATGAAAAACTGTTTTTT	CASSLGPQLANEKLFF
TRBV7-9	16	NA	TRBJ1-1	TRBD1	TGTGCCAGCAGCTTGGGGACAGGAACTCGGAACACTGAAGCTTTCTTT	CASSLGTGTRNTEAFF
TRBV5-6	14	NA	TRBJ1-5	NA	TGTGCCAGCAGCTTGGCTGGAACGGTTCAGCCCCAGCATTTT	CASSLAGTVQPQHF
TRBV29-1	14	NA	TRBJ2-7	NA	TGCAGCGTTGAGGGAGACTTCGGGGGTTACGAGCAGTACTTC	CSVEGDFGGYEQYF
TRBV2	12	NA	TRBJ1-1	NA	TGTGCCCAGGGGCGCTTGAACACTGAAGCTTTCTTT	CAQGRLNTEAFF
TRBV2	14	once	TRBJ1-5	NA	TGTGCCAGCAGTGAACGGGCATTCAATCAGCCCCAGCATTTT	CASSERAFNQPQHF
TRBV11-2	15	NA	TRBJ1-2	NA	TGTGCCAGCAGCACCCCCGGCGGGGGGCAGGAAGGCTACACCTTC	CASSTPGGGQEGYTF
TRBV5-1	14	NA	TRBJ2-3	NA	TGCGCCAGCAGCCCTACTGCGGGGACAGATACGCAGTATTTT	CASSPTAGTDTQYF
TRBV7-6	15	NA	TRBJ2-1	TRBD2	TGTGCCAGCAGCTTCGGGAGGGCCATTTACAATGAGCAGTTCTTC	CASSFGRAIYNEQFF
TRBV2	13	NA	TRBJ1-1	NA	TGTGCCAGCAATGGCAACATGAACACTGAAGCTTTCTTT	CASNGNMNTEAFF
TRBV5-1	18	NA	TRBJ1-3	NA	TGCGCCAGCAGCTTGGTGACCGCCGGGACCGCTGCTGGGAACACCATATATTTT	CASSLVTAGTAAGNTIYF
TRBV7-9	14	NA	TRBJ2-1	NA	TGTGCCAGCAGCTTAAACCTGGAGGGCTATGAGCAGTTCTTC	CASSLNLEGYEQFF
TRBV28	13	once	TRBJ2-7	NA	TGTGCCAGCAGTTTCTCAGACAGGTACGAGCAGTACTTC	CASSFSDRYEQYF
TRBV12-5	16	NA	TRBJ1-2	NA	TGTGCTAGTGGTTTGTTCCGAAGGGTTGGGGGGCATGGCTACACCTTC	CASGLFRRVGGHGYTF
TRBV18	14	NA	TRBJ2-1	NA	TGTGCCAGCTCACGAAGGACCACGTACAATGAGCAGTTCTTC	CASSRRTTYNEQFF
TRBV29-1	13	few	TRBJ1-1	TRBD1	TGCAGCGTTGGGTCTGAGGGGGCGGGTGAAGCTTTCTTT	CSVGSEGAGEAFF
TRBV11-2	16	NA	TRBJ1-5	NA	TGTGCCAGCAGCTTAGGGGGGGCAGCTAGCAATCAGCCCCAGCATTTT	CASSLGGAASNQPQHF
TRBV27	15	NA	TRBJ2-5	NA	TGTGCCAGCAGTTTATTTTCGGGGTACCAAGAGACCCAGTACTTC	CASSLFSGYQETQYF
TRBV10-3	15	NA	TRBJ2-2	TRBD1	TGTGCCATCAGTGTGGGACAGCCCGACACCGGGGAGCTGTTTTTT	CAISVGQPDTGELFF
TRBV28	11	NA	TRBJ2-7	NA	TGTGGGGCGGGACCTCCCTACGAGCAGTACTTC	CGAGPPYEQYF
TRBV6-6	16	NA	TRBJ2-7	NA	TGTGCCAGCAGTTACGCCTTTAGGGGAGGCTCCTACGAGCAGTACTTC	CASSYAFRGGSYEQYF
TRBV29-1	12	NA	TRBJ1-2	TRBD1	TGCAGCGTTGAGACAGGGGGCTGGGGCTACACCTTC	CSVETGGWGYTF
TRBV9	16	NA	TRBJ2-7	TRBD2	TGTGCCAGCAGCGTCCCAATACTAGCGGGAGGATTCCAGCAGTACTTC	CASSVPILAGGFQQYF
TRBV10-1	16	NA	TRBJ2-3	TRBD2	TGCGCCAGCAGTGACGGGACTAGCGGGAAGACAGATACGCAGTATTTT	CASSDGTSGKTDTQYF
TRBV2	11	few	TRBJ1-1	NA	TGTGCCAGCACTTACACAACTGAAGCTTTCTTT	CASTYTTEAFF
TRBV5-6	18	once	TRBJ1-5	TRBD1	TGTGCCAGCAGCTTGGGATCAGGGGGCTCGTGGAGCAATCAGCCCCAGCATTTT	CASSLGSGGSWSNQPQHF
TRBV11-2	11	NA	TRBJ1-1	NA	TGTGCCAGCAGGGGGGGGACACAAGCTTTCTTT	CASRGGTQAFF
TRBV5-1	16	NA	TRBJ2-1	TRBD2	TGCGCCAGCAGCATACATCTAGCGGGAGGGTTGGGTGAGCAGTTCTTC	CASSIHLAGGLGEQFF
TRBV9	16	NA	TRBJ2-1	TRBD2	TGTGCCAGCAGCGTGGGAGGACTAGCGCAGCACAATGAGCAGTTCTTC	CASSVGGLAQHNEQFF
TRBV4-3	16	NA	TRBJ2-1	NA	TGCGCCAGCAGCCAAGTGTACGGAGAGAGGCGTGGTGAGCAGTTCTTC	CASSQVYGERRGEQFF
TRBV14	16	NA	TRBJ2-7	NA	TGTGCCAGCAGCCCCTTAGAGGTGGGCAGCTCCTACGAGCAGTACTTC	CASSPLEVGSSYEQYF
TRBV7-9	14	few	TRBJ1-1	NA	TGTGCCAGCAGCTTAGCCCCCAGGGACACTGAAGCTTTCTTT	CASSLAPRDTEAFF
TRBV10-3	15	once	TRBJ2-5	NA	TGTGCCATCAGTGAGGCAGGGGAGAACGAATATACCCAGTACTTC	CAISEAGENEYTQYF
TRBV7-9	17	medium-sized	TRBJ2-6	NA	TGTGCCAGCAGCTTAGGGGACTCCATCTCTGGGGCCAACGTCCTGACTTTC	CASSLGDSISGANVLTF